The 27 T cell receptor beta chains in this list originate from one sample, sequenced in a study of blood T cells in healthy people across ages. The use of a sample-barcoded 5' primer and a J-beta primer mix characterized a second PCR of about 7 to 12 cycles. A single record per CDR3 protein comes from TCRdb applying MiXCR to the 5' RACE reads. Of roughly 570,000 distinct CDR3 sequences in the sample, about 26% were seen once. Sequencing was done on a sample of blood. The source of these receptors is a woman in her 70s in good health.

This clonotype has a handful of counts. This rearrangement joins TRBV12-3 or TRBV12-4 to TRBJ1-3; D not resolved. V was clipped by 6 bases and J by 0 bases, with 12 bases between them. The CDR3 is 15 amino acids. This CDR3 reads CASRPGPLSGNTIYF. CDR3 in DNA: TGTGCCAGCAGGCCCGGACCCCTCTCTGGAAACACCATATATTTT.

This clonotype was counted only a few times. The chain combines TRBV10-3 with TRBJ2-5; 8 bases map to TRBD2. The J call may be incorrect, as the DNA end agrees better with TRBJ2-1. The CDR3 runs 14 residues. In germline, CDR1 is ENHRY, CDR2 SYGVKD. CDR3 amino acids: CAISSGGAYDEQFF. In DNA form, the CDR3 reads TGTGCCATCAGTTCGGGGGGGGCTTATGATGAGCAGTTCTTC.

The chain uses TRBV7-2 and TRBJ2-5; weak D call: TRBD2 (6 bases). The J call may be mistaken, given a closer DNA end match to TRBJ2-7. This CDR3 is built from 15 residues. Germline V lookup: CDR1 SGHTA, CDR2 FQGNSA. The CDR3 sequence is CASSPKSGDAYEQYF. CDR3 sequence (DNA): TGTGCCAGCAGCCCTAAATCGGGAGACGCCTACGAGCAGTACTTC.

Details on this clonotype: This may be a read error: a much more frequent sequence differs by one nucleotide. The rearrangement links TRBV5-1 to TRBJ2-5; 14 positions agree with TRBD2. CDR3 length: 16 residues. Germline CDR1 and CDR2: SGHRS and YFSETQ. The CDR3 region is CASSVGLAGVQEAQYF. CDR3 nucleotide sequence: TGCGCCAGCAGCGTGGGACTAGCGGGGGTCCAAGAGGCCCAGTACTTC.

This sequence joins TRBV7-2 and TRBJ1-3, with D uncertain. The CDR3 has 15 amino acids. With 0 bases removed from V and 2 bases from J, the gap between germline ends came to 8 bases. The germline V gene encodes CDR1 SGHTA and CDR2 FQGNSA. The chain's CDR3 is CASSLAASTGNTIYF. CDR3 DNA sequence: TGTGCCAGCAGCTTAGCCGCCAGTACTGGAAACACCATATATTTT. Full variable domain (outside the CDR3, taken from reference TRBV7-2 and TRBJ1-3): GAGVSQSPSNKVTEKGKDVELRCDPISGHTALYWYRQSLGQGLEFLIYFQGNSAPDKSGLPSDRFSAERTGGSVSTLTIQRTQQEDSAVYLCASSLAASTGNTIYFGEGSWLTVV.

A few counts support this clonotype. The chain employs TRBV15 and TRBJ2-5; 11 nucleotides agree with TRBD2. Germline trimming cut 2 bases from V and 5 bases from J; bases unmatched to any gene: 7. This CDR3 has 16 residues. Germline lookup yields CDR1 LNHNV and CDR2 YYDKDF (reference sequence). For the CDR3, the DNA is TGTGCCACCAGCAGACCTAGCGGGGGGACCGAGGAGACCCAGTACTTC. This encodes CATSRPSGGTEETQYF.

This clonotype was detected a few times. The chain recombines TRBV19 with TRBJ2-1; 9 positions agree with TRBD2. The trim removed 7 bases at V and 4 bases at J, leaving 8 bases unmatched. There are 15 residues in the CDR3. Germline V gene lookup returns CDR1 LNHDA and CDR2 SQIVND (reference sequence). The CDR3 loop is CASTVSGGLYNEQFF. The CDR3 DNA follows: TGTGCCAGTACCGTTAGCGGGGGCCTGTACAATGAGCAGTTCTTC.

V gene TRBV2 combines with J gene TRBJ2-2, with 12 bases identical to TRBD2. This CDR3 region has 17 residues. V shed 3 bases and J 2 bases; nucleotides not matched to a gene: 4. CDR1 and CDR2 (germline): SNHLY, FYNNEI. CDR3 loop: CASSETSGGYNTGELFF. CDR3 DNA sequence: TGTGCCAGCAGTGAGACTAGCGGGGGTTATAACACCGGGGAGCTGTTTTTT.

This clonotype was counted a few times. The CDR3 carries no conserved terminal phenylalanine or tryptophan, so it likely arises from a read error. V usage is TRBV29-1 and J usage is TRBJ2-5, with D possibly matching TRBD1 (6 bases). There are 15 residues in the CDR3. Trimming took 3 bases from V and 1 from J, leaving 15 bases between them. Germline-derived CDR1 and CDR2 are SQVTM and ANQGSEA. CDR3 amino acids: CSVDLRTESQETQYL. The CDR3, as DNA: TGCAGCGTTGACCTCAGGACAGAGTCCCAAGAGACCCAGTACCTC.

This clonotype was found a few times. The V call is TRBV4-3, the J call TRBJ2-6; D not resolved. Germline-derived CDR1 and CDR2 are LGHNA and YSLEER. The CDR3 totals 15 residues. Trimming took 1 base from V and 2 from J, leaving 6 bases between them. DNA for the CDR3: TGCGCCAGCAGCCAAGGGCCCCCTGGGGCCAACGTCCTGACTTTC. It specifies CASSQGPPGANVLTF.

The genes are TRBV7-2 and TRBJ2-5, with TRBD2 as a possible D gene (5 bases). The CDR3 is 14 amino acids. The germline gives CDR1 SGHTA, CDR2 FQGNSA. Trimming removed 11 bases from V and 2 bases from J, with 18 bases in between. CDR3 in DNA: TGTGCCGGCAAGCCTGGGAGTGTACAAGAGACCCAGTACTTC. Residues: CAGKPGSVQETQYF. Complete variable domain (other parts from reference TRBV7-2 and TRBJ2-5): GAGVSQSPSNKVTEKGKDVELRCDPISGHTALYWYRQSLGQGLEFLIYFQGNSAPDKSGLPSDRFSAERTGGSVSTLTIQRTQQEDSAVYLCAGKPGSVQETQYFGPGTRLLVL.

CDR3 sequence: CASSLGLRFITEAFF. DNA for the CDR3: TGTGCCAGCAGCTTAGGTCTTCGGTTTATCACTGAAGCTTTCTTT. This chain uses TRBV11-2 with TRBJ1-1; D is unclear. This CDR3 is 15 amino acids long. Germline assignment: CDR1 SGHAT and CDR2 FQNNGV. The germline V and J ends were trimmed by 1 base and 4 bases, with 13 bases remaining between them.

V and J are TRBV28 and TRBJ2-5; 7 bases match TRBD1. The CDR3 runs 14 residues. The V gene end was trimmed by 9 bases and the J gene end by 5 bases; junction bases not matched to a gene: 12. The germline V gene encodes CDR1 MDHEN and CDR2 SYDVKM. The CDR3 sequence: CASHTGTEKETQYF. CDR3 sequence (DNA): TGTGCCAGTCATACCGGGACAGAAAAGGAGACCCAGTACTTC.

The chain has TRBV9 and TRBJ1-3; D is possibly TRBD1 (6 bases). V lost 3 bases and J 4 bases, leaving 20 bases between the germline ends. Germline V gene lookup returns CDR1 SGDLS and CDR2 YYNGEE. The length of the CDR3 is 17 residues. The DNA of the CDR3 is TGTGCCAGCAGCGCATCCGGGACAATCGGACCCGGAAACACCATATATTTT. Amino acids: CASSASGTIGPGNTIYF.

The V gene is TRBV20-1, the J gene TRBJ2-5; D is tentatively TRBD1 or TRBD2 (5 bases each). The J call is uncertain, as TRBJ2-1 better fits the DNA end. Germline loops: CDR1 DFQATT, CDR2 SNEGSKA (reference sequence). CDR3 length: 14 residues. The CDR3 spells CSAAGARDYNEQFF. The CDR3 nucleotides are TGCAGTGCTGCCGGGGCCCGAGATTACAATGAGCAGTTCTTC.

The V gene is TRBV20-1, the J gene TRBJ2-5, with D perhaps matching TRBD1 or TRBD2 (5 bases each). The J call may be faulty, since TRBJ2-7 better matches the DNA end. This CDR3 is built from 16 residues. From germline, CDR1 is DFQATT and CDR2 SNEGSKA (reference sequence). The DNA for the CDR3 is TGCAGTGCTAGAGATCAGGGTCGTCGACTAACCCACGAGCAGTACTTC. Residues: CSARDQGRRLTHEQYF.

The chain is built from TRBV4-1 and TRBJ2-1; D may match TRBD1 or TRBD2 (6 bases each). The J call may be faulty, since TRBJ2-5 better matches the DNA end. CDR1 is MGHRA and CDR2 is YSYEKL in the germline V gene. CDR3 length: 18 amino acids. CDR3 amino acids: CASSQDRGGYLDQETQYF. DNA for the CDR3: TGCGCCAGCAGCCAAGACAGGGGAGGCTATTTGGACCAAGAGACCCAGTACTTC.

This clonotype was observed a handful of times. V gene TRBV12-3 or TRBV12-4 combines with J gene TRBJ1-2; tentative D call: TRBD1 (5 bases). CDR3 length: 13 amino acids. Deletions cut 5 bases from V and 5 bases from J, with 12 bases between. The CDR3 is CASSIQGGYGYTF. The CDR3 DNA sequence: TGTGCCAGCAGTATCCAGGGAGGATATGGCTACACCTTC.

This clonotype was found a few times. The chain carries TRBV9 and TRBJ1-2; no clear D. This CDR3 has 15 amino acids. Germline V CDR1 and CDR2: SGDLS, YYNGEE. Trimming pared 4 bases from V and 1 base from J, leaving 14 bases between. CDR3 sequence reads: CASSSQATGNYGYTF. The DNA of the CDR3 is TGTGCCAGCAGCTCTCAAGCGACGGGTAACTATGGCTACACCTTC.

This clonotype appeared a few times. The chain recombines TRBV2 with TRBJ1-6, with 10 bases fitting TRBD1. This CDR3 region has 15 residues. V trimming: 7 bases; J trimming: 8 bases; junction bases outside the gene matches: 8. Looked up from germline, CDR1 is SNHLY and CDR2 is FYNNEI. For the CDR3, the DNA is TGTGCCAGCACTAACCAAGGGACAGGGGATTCACCCCTCCACTTT. It yields the protein CASTNQGTGDSPLHF.

This clonotype appeared once. This chain uses TRBV19 with TRBJ1-1; D remains ambiguous. The V gene's germline CDR1 is LNHDA and CDR2 SQIVND (reference sequence). The CDR3 totals 14 residues. Trimming took off 3 bases at V and 3 bases at J, with 11 bases between the two ends. CDR3 in amino acids: CASSMGRWYTEAFF. CDR3 nucleotides: TGTGCCAGTAGTATGGGCAGGTGGTACACTGAAGCTTTCTTT. The full variable domain, rest sourced from reference TRBV19 and TRBJ1-1, is DGGITQSPKYLFRKEGQNVTLSCEQNLNHDAMYWYRQDPGQGLRLIYYSQIVNDFQKGDIAEGYSVSREKKESFPLTVTSAQKNPTAFYLCASSMGRWYTEAFFGQGTRLTVV.

The gene calls are TRBV29-1 and TRBJ2-3; perhaps TRBD2 as D (5 bases). Germline V gene sequence: CDR1 SQVTM, CDR2 ANQGSEA. V was trimmed by 4 bases and J by 8 bases, leaving 16 bases between them. This CDR3 has 13 residues. CDR3: CSVGGSARGTQYF. CDR3 sequence (DNA): TGCAGCGTTGGCGGGTCCGCCCGGGGTACGCAGTATTTT.

This sequence joins TRBV7-2 and TRBJ2-5, with TRBD2 identical over 8 bases. Trimming took 2 bases from V and 7 from J; bases not matched to a gene: 6. The CDR3 totals 14 residues. Germline V gene sequence: CDR1 SGHTA, CDR2 FQGNSA. In DNA, the CDR3 is TGTGCCAGCAGCTTATCACGGGGGGGCCCGACCCAGTACTTC. Translated, it gives CASSLSRGGPTQYF.

There are a few counts of this clonotype. The chain is built from TRBV7-2 and TRBJ2-5; no firm D call. The last part of the DNA fits TRBJ2-7 better; the J call may be wrong. The germline V gene has CDR1 SGHTA and CDR2 FQGNSA. This CDR3 is 13 amino acids long. The CDR3 protein is CASSSGPYYEQYF. The CDR3 DNA sequence: TGTGCCAGCAGCTCCGGGCCGTACTACGAGCAGTACTTC.

The sample holds many counts of this clonotype. The V call is TRBV7-2, the J call TRBJ2-5; D might be TRBD1 (5 bases). The CDR3 is 13 residues long. Germline CDR1 SGHTA, CDR2 FQGNSA. The germline V and J ends were trimmed by 5 bases and 2 bases, with 9 bases remaining between them. The CDR3 region has the DNA TGTGCCAGCAGCCCCCGACAGCAAGAGACCCAGTACTTC. As protein: CASSPRQQETQYF.

This clonotype was seen ten or more times. The J gene is TRBJ2-5, the V gene TRBV12-3 or TRBV12-4; D possibly corresponds to TRBD2 (5 bases). Deletions cut 5 bases from V and 4 bases from J, with 20 bases between. This CDR3 has 16 residues. CDR3 in DNA: TGTGCCAGCAGTAGAGGGCATTTATCGGTTGGAGAGACCCAGTACTTC. It translates to CASSRGHLSVGETQYF.

This clonotype was counted only a few times. The junction shows a germline mismatch at one end, possibly a read error. CDR3 sequence reads: CANSGELTGGANVLTF. CDR3 DNA: TGTGCCAACAGTGGAGAGCTGACTGGTGGGGCCAACGTCCTGACTTTC. This sequence joins TRBV25-1 and TRBJ2-6, with D unclear. Germline V gene sequence: CDR1 MGHDK, CDR2 SYGVNS. The CDR3 consists of 16 residues.